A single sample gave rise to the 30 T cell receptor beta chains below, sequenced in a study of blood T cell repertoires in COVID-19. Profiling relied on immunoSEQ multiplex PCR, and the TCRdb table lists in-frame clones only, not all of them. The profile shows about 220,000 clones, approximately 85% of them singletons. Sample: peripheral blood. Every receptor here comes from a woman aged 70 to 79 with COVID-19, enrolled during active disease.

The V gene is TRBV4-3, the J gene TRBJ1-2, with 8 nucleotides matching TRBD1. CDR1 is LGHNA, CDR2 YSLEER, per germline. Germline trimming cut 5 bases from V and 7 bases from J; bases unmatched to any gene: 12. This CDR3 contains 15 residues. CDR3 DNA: TGCGCCAGCAGCTTTCAGACAGGGGATTATTCTGGCTACACCTTC. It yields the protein CASSFQTGDYSGYTF.

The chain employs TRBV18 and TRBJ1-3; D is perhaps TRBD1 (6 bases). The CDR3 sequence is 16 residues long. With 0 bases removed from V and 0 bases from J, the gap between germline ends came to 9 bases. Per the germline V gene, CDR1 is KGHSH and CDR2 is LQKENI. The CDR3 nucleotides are TGTGCCAGCTCACCACCCCGGACAGCCTCTGGAAACACCATATATTTT. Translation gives CASSPPRTASGNTIYF.

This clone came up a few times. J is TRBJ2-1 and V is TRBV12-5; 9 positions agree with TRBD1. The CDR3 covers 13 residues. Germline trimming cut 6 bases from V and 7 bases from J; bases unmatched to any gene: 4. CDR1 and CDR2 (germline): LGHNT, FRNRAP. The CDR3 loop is CASGQQGANEQFF. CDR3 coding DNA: TGTGCTAGTGGACAACAGGGGGCGAATGAGCAGTTCTTC.

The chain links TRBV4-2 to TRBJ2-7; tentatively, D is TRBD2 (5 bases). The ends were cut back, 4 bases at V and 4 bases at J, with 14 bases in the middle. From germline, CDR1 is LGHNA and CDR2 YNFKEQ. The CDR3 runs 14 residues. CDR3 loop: CASSLRQEGYEQYF. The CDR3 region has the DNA TGTGCCAGCAGCCTTCGACAAGAGGGATACGAGCAGTACTTC.

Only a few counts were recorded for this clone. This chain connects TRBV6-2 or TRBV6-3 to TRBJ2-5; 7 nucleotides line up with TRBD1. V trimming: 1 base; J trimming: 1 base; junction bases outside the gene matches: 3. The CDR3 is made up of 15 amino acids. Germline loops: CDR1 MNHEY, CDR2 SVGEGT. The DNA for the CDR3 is TGTGCCAGCAGTTACTTCGGGACAGCCCAAGAGACCCAGTACTTC. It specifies CASSYFGTAQETQYF.

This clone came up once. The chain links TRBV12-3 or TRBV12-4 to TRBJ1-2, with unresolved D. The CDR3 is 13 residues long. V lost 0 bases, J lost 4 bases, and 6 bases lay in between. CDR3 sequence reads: CASSLAAPYGYTF. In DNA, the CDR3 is TGTGCCAGCAGTTTAGCAGCCCCCTATGGCTACACCTTC.

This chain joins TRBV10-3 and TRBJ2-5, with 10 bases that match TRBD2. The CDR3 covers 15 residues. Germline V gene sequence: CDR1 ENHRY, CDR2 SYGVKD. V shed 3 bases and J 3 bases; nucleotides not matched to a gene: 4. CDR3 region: CAISEWTSGKETQYF. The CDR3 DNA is TGTGCCATCAGTGAATGGACTAGCGGTAAAGAGACCCAGTACTTC.

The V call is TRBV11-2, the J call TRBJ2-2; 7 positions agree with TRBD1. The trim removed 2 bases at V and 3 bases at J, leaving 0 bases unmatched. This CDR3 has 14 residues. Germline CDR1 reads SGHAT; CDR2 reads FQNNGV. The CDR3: CASSLQGDTGELFF. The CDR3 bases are TGTGCCAGCAGCTTACAGGGGGACACCGGGGAGCTGTTTTTT.

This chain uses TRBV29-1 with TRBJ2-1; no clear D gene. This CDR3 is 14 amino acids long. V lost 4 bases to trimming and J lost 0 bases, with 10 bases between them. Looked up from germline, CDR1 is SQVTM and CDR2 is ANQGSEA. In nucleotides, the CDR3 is TGCAGCGTTGTCAGGTCGAGCTCCTACAATGAGCAGTTCTTC. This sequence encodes CSVVRSSSYNEQFF.

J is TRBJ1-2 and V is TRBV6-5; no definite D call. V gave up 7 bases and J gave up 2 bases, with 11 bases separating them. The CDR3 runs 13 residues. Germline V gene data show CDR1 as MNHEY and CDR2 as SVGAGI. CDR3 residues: CASTTTMNYGYTF. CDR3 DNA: TGTGCCAGCACTACGACAATGAACTATGGCTACACCTTC.

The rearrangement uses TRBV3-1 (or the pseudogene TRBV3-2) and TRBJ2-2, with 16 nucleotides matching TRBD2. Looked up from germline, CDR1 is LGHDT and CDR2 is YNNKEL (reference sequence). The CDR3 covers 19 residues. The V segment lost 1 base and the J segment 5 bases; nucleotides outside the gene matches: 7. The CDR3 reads CASSQAGLAGGLITGELFF. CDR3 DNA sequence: TGTGCCAGCAGCCAAGCGGGACTAGCGGGGGGGCTGATTACCGGGGAGCTGTTTTTT.

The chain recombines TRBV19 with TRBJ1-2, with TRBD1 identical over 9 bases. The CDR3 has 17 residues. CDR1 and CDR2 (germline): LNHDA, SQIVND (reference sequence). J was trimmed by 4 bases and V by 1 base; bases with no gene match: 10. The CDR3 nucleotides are TGTGCCAGTAGTATAGCGGGACAGGGAATATTGGGCTATGGCTACACCTTC. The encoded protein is CASSIAGQGILGYGYTF.

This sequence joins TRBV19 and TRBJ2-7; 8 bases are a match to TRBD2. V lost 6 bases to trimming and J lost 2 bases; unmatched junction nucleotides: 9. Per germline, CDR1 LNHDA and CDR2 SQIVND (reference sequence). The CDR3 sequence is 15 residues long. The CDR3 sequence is CASSPSTSGAYEQYF. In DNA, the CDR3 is TGTGCCAGTAGCCCTTCTACTAGCGGAGCCTACGAGCAGTACTTC.

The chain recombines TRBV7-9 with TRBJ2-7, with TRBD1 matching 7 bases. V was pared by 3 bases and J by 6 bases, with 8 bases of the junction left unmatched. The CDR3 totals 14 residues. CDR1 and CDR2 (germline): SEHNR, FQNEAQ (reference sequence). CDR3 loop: CASSFAGGQGEQYF. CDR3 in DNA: TGTGCCAGCAGCTTCGCAGGGGGTCAAGGCGAGCAGTACTTC. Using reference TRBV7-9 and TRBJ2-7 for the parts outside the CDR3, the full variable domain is DTGVSQNPRHKITKRGQNVTFRCDPISEHNRLYWYRQTLGQGPEFLTYFQNEAQLEKSRLLSDRFSAERPKGSFSTLEIQRTEQGDSAMYLCASSFAGGQGEQYFGPGTRLTVT.

The CDR3 here is CASSLSGTGSYEQYF. CDR3 nucleotide sequence: TGTGCCAGCAGCTTGTCCGGGACAGGCTCCTACGAGCAGTACTTC. This chain joins TRBV5-4 and TRBJ2-7; TRBD1 matches 8 bases. Germline CDR1 is SGHNT and CDR2 is YYREEE (reference sequence). This CDR3 contains 15 residues. J was trimmed by 0 bases and V by 1 base; bases with no gene match: 3.

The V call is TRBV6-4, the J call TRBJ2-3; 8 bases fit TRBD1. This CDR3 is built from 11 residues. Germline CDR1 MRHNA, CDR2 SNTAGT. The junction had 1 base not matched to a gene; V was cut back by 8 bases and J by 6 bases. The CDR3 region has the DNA TGTGCCAGCGGGACAGGCGATACGCAGTATTTT. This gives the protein CASGTGDTQYF.

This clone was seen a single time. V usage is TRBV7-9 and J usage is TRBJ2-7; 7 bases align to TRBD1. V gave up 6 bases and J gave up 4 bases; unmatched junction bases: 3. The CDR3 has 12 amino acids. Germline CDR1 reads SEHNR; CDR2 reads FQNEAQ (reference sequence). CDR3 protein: CASSSQGYEQYF. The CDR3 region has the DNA TGTGCCAGCAGTTCACAGGGGTACGAGCAGTACTTC.

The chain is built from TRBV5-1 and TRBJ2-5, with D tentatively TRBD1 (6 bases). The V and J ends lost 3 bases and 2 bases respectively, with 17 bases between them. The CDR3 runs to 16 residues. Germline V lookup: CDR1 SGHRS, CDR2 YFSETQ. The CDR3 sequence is CASSWQRDNRQETQYF. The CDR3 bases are TGCGCCAGCAGCTGGCAACGGGACAACAGACAAGAGACCCAGTACTTC.

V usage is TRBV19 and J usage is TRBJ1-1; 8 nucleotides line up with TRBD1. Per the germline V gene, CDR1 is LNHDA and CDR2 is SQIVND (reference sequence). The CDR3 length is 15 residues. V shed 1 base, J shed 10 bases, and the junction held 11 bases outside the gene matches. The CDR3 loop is CASSIVGAGGRVAFF. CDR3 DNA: TGTGCCAGTAGTATAGTGGGCGCAGGGGGCAGGGTAGCTTTCTTT.

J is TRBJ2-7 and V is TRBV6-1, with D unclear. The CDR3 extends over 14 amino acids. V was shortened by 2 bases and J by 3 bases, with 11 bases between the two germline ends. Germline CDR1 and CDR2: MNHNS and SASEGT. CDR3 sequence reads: CASSEMHADYEQYF. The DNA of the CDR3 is TGTGCCAGCAGTGAAATGCACGCGGACTACGAGCAGTACTTC.

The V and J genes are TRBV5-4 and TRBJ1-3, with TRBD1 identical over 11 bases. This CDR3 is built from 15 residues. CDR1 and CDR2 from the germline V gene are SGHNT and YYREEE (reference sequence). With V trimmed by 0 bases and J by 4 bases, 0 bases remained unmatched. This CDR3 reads CASSLGTGGGNTIYF. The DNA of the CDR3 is TGTGCCAGCAGCTTGGGGACAGGGGGCGGAAACACCATATATTTT.

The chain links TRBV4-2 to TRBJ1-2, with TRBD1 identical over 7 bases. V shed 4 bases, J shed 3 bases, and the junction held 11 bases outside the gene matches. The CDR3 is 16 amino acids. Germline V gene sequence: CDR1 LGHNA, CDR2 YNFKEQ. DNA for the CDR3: TGTGCCAGCAGCCGGCGTACGACAGGGACGGACTATGGCTACACCTTC. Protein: CASSRRTTGTDYGYTF.

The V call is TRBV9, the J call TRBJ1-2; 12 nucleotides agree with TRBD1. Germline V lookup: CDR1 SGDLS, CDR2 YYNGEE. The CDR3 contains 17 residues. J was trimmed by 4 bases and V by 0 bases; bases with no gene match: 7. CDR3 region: CASSVGDRGLGGYGYTF. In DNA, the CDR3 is TGTGCCAGCAGCGTAGGGGACAGGGGGCTAGGAGGCTATGGCTACACCTTC.

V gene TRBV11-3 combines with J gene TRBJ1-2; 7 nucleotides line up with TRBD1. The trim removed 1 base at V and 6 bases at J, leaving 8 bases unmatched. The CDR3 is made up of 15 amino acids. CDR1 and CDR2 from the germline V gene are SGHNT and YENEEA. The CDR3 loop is CASSLGGGLLNGYTF. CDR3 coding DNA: TGTGCCAGCAGCTTAGGAGGGGGCCTATTGAATGGCTACACCTTC.

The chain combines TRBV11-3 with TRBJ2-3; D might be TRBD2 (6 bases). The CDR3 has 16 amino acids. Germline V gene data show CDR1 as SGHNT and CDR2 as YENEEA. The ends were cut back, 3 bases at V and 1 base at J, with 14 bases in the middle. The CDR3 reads CASSLGTHRGTDTQYF. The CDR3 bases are TGTGCCAGCAGCTTGGGGACTCACCGAGGCACAGATACGCAGTATTTT.

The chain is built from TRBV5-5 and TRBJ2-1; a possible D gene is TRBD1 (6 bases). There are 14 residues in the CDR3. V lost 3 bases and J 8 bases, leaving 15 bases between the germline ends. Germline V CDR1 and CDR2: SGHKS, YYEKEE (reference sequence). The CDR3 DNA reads TGTGCCAGCAGCTCAGATACAGGGATCGATGAGCAGTTCTTC. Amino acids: CASSSDTGIDEQFF.

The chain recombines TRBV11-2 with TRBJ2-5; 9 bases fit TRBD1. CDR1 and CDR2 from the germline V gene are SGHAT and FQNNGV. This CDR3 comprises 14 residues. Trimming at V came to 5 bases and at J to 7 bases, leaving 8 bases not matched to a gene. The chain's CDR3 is CASSATGGLLTQYF. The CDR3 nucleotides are TGTGCCAGCAGCGCCACAGGGGGCCTATTGACCCAGTACTTC. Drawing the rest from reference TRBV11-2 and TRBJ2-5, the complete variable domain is EAGVAQSPRYKIIEKRQSVAFWCNPISGHATLYWYQQILGQGPKLLIQFQNNGVVDDSQLPKDRFSAERLKGVDSTLKIQPAKLEDSAVYLCASSATGGLLTQYFGPGTRLLVL.

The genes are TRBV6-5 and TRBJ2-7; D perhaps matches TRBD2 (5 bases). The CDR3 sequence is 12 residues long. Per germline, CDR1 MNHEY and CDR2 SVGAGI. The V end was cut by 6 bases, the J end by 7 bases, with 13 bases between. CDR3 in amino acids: CASSRGLGEQYF. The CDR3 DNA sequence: TGTGCCAGCAGCCGCGGACTTGGGGAGCAGTACTTC.

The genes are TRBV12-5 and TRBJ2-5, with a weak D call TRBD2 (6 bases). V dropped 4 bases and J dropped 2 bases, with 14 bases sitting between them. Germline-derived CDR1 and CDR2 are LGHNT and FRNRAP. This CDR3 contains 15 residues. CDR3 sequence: CASGSPISGQETQYF. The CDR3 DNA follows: TGTGCTAGTGGTTCCCCCATTAGCGGTCAAGAGACCCAGTACTTC.

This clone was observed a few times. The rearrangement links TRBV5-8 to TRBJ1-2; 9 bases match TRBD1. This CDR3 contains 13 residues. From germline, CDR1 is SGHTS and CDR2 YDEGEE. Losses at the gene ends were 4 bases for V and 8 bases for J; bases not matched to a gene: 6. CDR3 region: CASSGRDREGYTF. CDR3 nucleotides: TGTGCCAGCAGCGGACGGGACAGGGAAGGCTACACCTTC. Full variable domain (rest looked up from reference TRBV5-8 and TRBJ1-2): EAGVTQSPTHLIKTRGQQATLRCSPISGHTSVYWYQQALGLGLQFLLWYDEGEERNRGNFPPRFSGRQFPNYSSELNVNALELEDSALYLCASSGRDREGYTFGSGTRLTVV.